What follows describes a single TCR beta chain. The data belong to a study of blood T cell repertoires in COVID-19. Study overall: Spain, Italy and the United States supplied samples that represented acute and convalescent COVID-19. The cDNA or gDNA used as material had been derived from T cells, B-cell-depleted T cells, or PBMCs.

Original methodology: Amplification of reference gene primers provided the estimated nucleated cell counts. Generated by immunoSEQ multiplex PCR, the TCRdb table keeps only in-frame clones and is missing some. Clone size and V and J calls were adopted from that table, with D and trimming inferred from the DNA. The sample contains 150,000 to 200,000 clones, around 90% of which appear only once. The CDR3 contains 16 residues. V was clipped by 5 bases and J by 0 bases; unmatched bases: 4. Germline lookup yields CDR1 SEHNR and CDR2 FQNEAQ (reference sequence). The specimen was peripheral blood. This clonotype was obtained from a man aged 40-49 years with active or convalescent COVID-19. V gene TRBV7-9 combines with J gene TRBJ2-1; TRBD2 agrees at 10 bases. CDR3 nucleotide sequence: TGTGCCAGCAGCGGGGGACTAGCGAGCTCCTACAATGAGCAGTTCTTC. This sequence encodes CASSGGLASSYNEQFF.